The clone carrying this T cell receptor (beta chain) was counted only a few times. TCRdb re-derived calls from the RT-PCR reads in MiXCR, one entry per CDR3 protein. The table shows more than 550,000 distinct CDR3 sequences, with 13% to 15% occurring only once. Trimming shortened V by 4 bases and J by 1 base, and 10 bases separated the two germline ends. This CDR3 has 14 residues. Germline loops: CDR1 MNHEY, CDR2 SMNVEV (reference sequence). The genes are TRBV27 and TRBJ1-1; D not certain. The sequence came from a female donor in good health, serving as a healthy control. The sequencing input was memory CD4+ T cells from blood. The CDR3 nucleotides read TGTGCCAGCAGTTCTTGGGTCCGGAACACTGAAGCTTTCTTT. Translating gives CASSSWVRNTEAFF.